This entry concerns a single T cell receptor beta chain. CDR3 length: 12 amino acids. V trimming: 6 bases; J trimming: 11 bases; junction bases outside the gene matches: 7. Germline assignment: CDR1 ENHRY and CDR2 SYGVKD. TCRdb used MiXCR to reprocess the RACE reads, holding one entry per CDR3 protein. This table holds just over 350,000 distinct CDR3 sequences, over 6% found once. The sample comes from a study of human T cells and chemical hapten exposure. Time point given: patch test 2, 6 weeks after DPC sensitization. Treatment of the sample: therapeutic diphenylcyclopropenone sensitization with weekly scalp DPC.

The receptor comes from a woman aged 18-29 years with alopecia areata. Some clones in this sample may be carry-over from other donors' samples. This sample comprised whole blood, obtained in connection with sensitization to the hapten diphenylcyclopropenone (DPC). The chain joins TRBV10-3 to TRBJ1-1, with 9 bases identical to TRBD1. The CDR3 here is CAISEGTGWAFF. The CDR3 DNA reads as TGTGCCATCAGCGAGGGGACAGGGTGGGCTTTCTTT.